One sample yielded the 24 T cell receptor beta chains listed below, sequenced in a study of beta chain features in type 1 diabetes listed by TCRdb under 2018. Points the paper makes about the study in general: A moderate but significant shortening of TCRB CDR3 length was observed in type 1 diabetes patients in all four CD4+ subsets.

Library construction relied on the immunoSEQ multiplex PCR assay. The entire isolated RNA was reverse transcribed using the High Capacity cDNA Reverse Transcription Kit, and thus expressed TCRB transcripts were sequenced. TCRdb took this table from immuneACCESS and kept in-frame rearrangements with V and J called. Such tables lack part of the clones; where checked against another copy, unresolved V genes explain under half of the gap, and the rest is unexplained. The sample has about 650,000 clones on record, around 12% of them singletons. Around 0.12% of the sample goes to the ten largest clones. No cognate antigen is known for these TCRs. Sequencing was performed on naive CD4+ T cells from blood. The cell subset or site label, read with the paper, signifies: true naive CD4+ T cells. The receptors originated from a man aged 30 to 45 with type 1 diabetes.

Of note for this clone: The sample has other DNA sequences that encode this CDR3 too. This chain links TRBV7-2 with TRBJ2-3; D is ambiguous. V lost 5 bases and J 0 bases, leaving 3 bases between the germline ends. Germline V gene data show CDR1 as SGHTA and CDR2 as FQGNSA. The CDR3 has 12 amino acids. CDR3 sequence (DNA): TGTGCCAGCAGCCTAAGCACAGATACGCAGTATTTT. Translating gives CASSLSTDTQYF.

V usage is TRBV10-3 and J usage is TRBJ2-3, with D possibly matching TRBD1 (5 bases). The CDR3 spans 15 residues. CDR1 and CDR2 from the germline V gene are ENHRY and SYGVKD. V was shortened by 8 bases and J by 1 base, with 16 bases between the two germline ends. This CDR3 reads CAIQAGSIGTDTQYF. CDR3 sequence (DNA): TGTGCCATCCAAGCAGGGTCTATTGGCACAGATACGCAGTATTTT.

This clone showed up just a few times. The chain recombines TRBV9 with TRBJ1-1; D is unresolved. CDR3 length equals 13 residues. CDR1 and CDR2 from the germline V gene are SGDLS and YYNGEE. Trimming left V 0 bases short and J 8 bases short, with 11 bases between. Here the CDR3 DNA reads TGTGCCAGCAGCGTAGAGCCCCTAGCCGAAGCTTTCTTT. Residues: CASSVEPLAEAFF.

About this clone: This sample also contains other DNA sequences that code for the same CDR3. The chain employs TRBV7-2 and TRBJ1-2; D is uncertain. The germline V and J ends were trimmed by 1 base and 1 base, with 4 bases remaining between them. Germline CDR1 and CDR2: SGHTA and FQGNSA. There are 13 residues in the CDR3. The CDR3 spells CASSLDVNYGYTF. CDR3 in DNA: TGTGCCAGCAGCTTAGACGTTAACTATGGCTACACCTTC.

The chain uses TRBV27 and TRBJ2-7; 10 positions agree with TRBD2. Germline V gene sequence: CDR1 MNHEY, CDR2 SMNVEV (reference sequence). This CDR3 has 15 residues. After removal of 6 bases from V and 0 bases from J, the junction contained 5 bases not matched to a gene. CDR3 protein: CASRPSGGSSYEQYF. The CDR3 DNA follows: TGTGCCAGCAGGCCTAGCGGGGGCAGCTCCTACGAGCAGTACTTC.

The genes are TRBV28 and TRBJ1-1, with 8 bases fitting TRBD1. CDR3 length equals 13 residues. The germline V gene encodes CDR1 MDHEN and CDR2 SYDVKM. J gave up 5 bases and V 4 bases, and 3 bases lay outside the gene matches. CDR3 sequence: CASSSTGVTEAFF. The CDR3 coding sequence is TGTGCCAGCAGTTCGACAGGGGTTACTGAAGCTTTCTTT.

The count of this clone is one. This rearrangement joins TRBV27 to TRBJ1-5; no definite D call. Trimming removed 5 bases from V and 3 bases from J, with 8 bases in between. Per germline, CDR1 MNHEY and CDR2 SMNVEV (reference sequence). CDR3 size: 13 residues. Written as DNA, the CDR3 is TGTGCCAGCAGTCTAGTGGACAATCAGCCCCAGCATTTT. Its translation is CASSLVDNQPQHF.

This chain joins TRBV7-2 and TRBJ2-3; TRBD1 agrees at 8 bases. This CDR3 contains 14 residues. The V gene end was trimmed by 5 bases and the J gene end by 4 bases; junction bases not matched to a gene: 5. CDR1 and CDR2 (germline): SGHTA, FQGNSA. The CDR3: CASSRDRTPDTQYF. CDR3 nucleotides: TGTGCCAGCAGCCGGGACAGGACCCCAGATACGCAGTATTTT.

The chain is built from TRBV25-1 and TRBJ2-3; D possibly corresponds to TRBD2 (6 bases). This CDR3 has 16 amino acids. From germline, CDR1 is MGHDK and CDR2 SYGVNS. V was trimmed by 4 bases and J by 2 bases, leaving 16 bases between them. In DNA form, the CDR3 reads TGTGCCAGCAGTGGGTCCCTAGCGAGTCACACAGATACGCAGTATTTT. It encodes CASSGSLASHTDTQYF.

This rearrangement joins TRBV23-1 to TRBJ2-4; D perhaps matches TRBD2 (5 bases). TRBV23-1 is sorted into the ORF group, with uncertain function. The CDR3 runs 13 residues. V lost 9 bases to trimming and J lost 5 bases, with 14 bases between them. The CDR3 is CASMGSAQNIQYF. DNA for the CDR3: TGCGCCAGTATGGGGAGTGCGCAAAACATTCAGTACTTC.

The chain carries TRBV7-2 and TRBJ2-2; D call uncertain. CDR3 length equals 12 residues. Germline V lookup: CDR1 SGHTA, CDR2 FQGNSA. V lost 6 bases and J 3 bases, leaving 5 bases between the germline ends. In DNA form, the CDR3 reads TGTGCCAGCAGGAGAGACACCGGGGAGCTGTTTTTT. Its protein is CASRRDTGELFF.

This clone has only a few counts. V and J are TRBV2 and TRBJ1-5; 7 positions match TRBD1. The CDR3 is made up of 13 amino acids. Germline loops: CDR1 SNHLY, CDR2 FYNNEI. Trimming cost V 6 bases and J 7 bases; bases outside gene matches: 6. DNA for the CDR3: TGTGCCAGCAGCGATGACAGGGTGCAGCCCCAGCATTTT. Amino acid sequence: CASSDDRVQPQHF.

This sequence joins TRBV6-1 and TRBJ2-4; D is ambiguous. The CDR3 has 15 amino acids. The germline CDR1 and CDR2 sequences are MNHNS and SASEGT. V was shortened by 11 bases and J by 0 bases, with 17 bases between the two germline ends. CDR3 bases: TGTGCCGCCCCGCCGGAAGGGTTAGCCAAAAACATTCAGTACTTC. It is translated as CAAPPEGLAKNIQYF.

This chain links TRBV28 with TRBJ2-5; no clear D. Germline lookup yields CDR1 MDHEN and CDR2 SYDVKM. The CDR3 length is 13 residues. Trimming removed 2 bases from V and 5 bases from J, with 9 bases in between. CDR3 in DNA: TGTGCCAGCAGTTTAGTCACGGAGGAGACCCAGTACTTC. Its protein product is CASSLVTEETQYF.

This clone was seen only a few times. The CDR3 bases are TGTGCCAGCACGTATAGCGGGGGGGCCGGCGACGAGCAGTACTTC. It specifies CASTYSGGAGDEQYF. The chain combines TRBV7-2 with TRBJ2-7; 11 bases map to TRBD2. The CDR3 contains 15 residues. Germline loops: CDR1 SGHTA, CDR2 FQGNSA. V lost 7 bases and J lost 5; bases outside the gene matches: 10.

V is TRBV18 and J is TRBJ2-5; tentative D call: TRBD1 (6 bases). CDR1 and CDR2 from the germline V gene are KGHSH and LQKENI. The CDR3 consists of 14 residues. V dropped 2 bases and J dropped 4 bases, with 11 bases sitting between them. The CDR3, as DNA: TGTGCCAGCTCACCAAGGGGGAGTCCAGAGACCCAGTACTTC. Translation gives CASSPRGSPETQYF.

This clone showed up just a few times. The V call is TRBV7-8, the J call TRBJ2-7, with 9 bases lining up with TRBD1. Per germline, CDR1 SGHVS and CDR2 FQNEAQ. CDR3 size: 14 residues. Losses at the gene ends were 4 bases for V and 6 bases for J; bases not matched to a gene: 7. CDR3 region: CASSSGGDRVEQYF. Here the CDR3 DNA reads TGTGCCAGCAGCTCAGGGGGGGACAGGGTCGAGCAGTACTTC. Filled out from reference TRBV7-8 and TRBJ2-7, the complete variable domain reads GAGVSQSPRYKVAKRGQDVALRCDPISGHVSLFWYQQALGQGPEFLTYFQNEAQLDKSGLPSDRFFAERPEGSVSTLKIQRTQQEDSAVYLCASSSGGDRVEQYFGPGTRLTVT.

This rearrangement joins TRBV4-1 to TRBJ2-1; 11 nucleotides align to TRBD2. CDR1 and CDR2 from the germline V gene are MGHRA and YSYEKL. J gave up 0 bases and V 0 bases, and 7 bases lay outside the gene matches. The CDR3 length is 19 residues. For the CDR3, the DNA is TGCGCCAGCAGCCAAGAAGGGCTAGCGGGGGGTACCTCCTACAATGAGCAGTTCTTC. It yields the protein CASSQEGLAGGTSYNEQFF.

Worth noting for this clone: This CDR3 is also generated by other DNA sequences in the sample. This chain joins TRBV6-5 and TRBJ1-2; D uncertain. There are 12 residues in the CDR3. V was trimmed by 4 bases and J by 4 bases, leaving 7 bases between them. Germline V gene sequence: CDR1 MNHEY, CDR2 SVGAGI. CDR3 nucleotide sequence: TGTGCCAGCAGTTTAGGCGGCTATGGCTACACCTTC. Its translation is CASSLGGYGYTF.

This clone has a handful of counts. The chain combines TRBV4-3 with TRBJ2-7; D not certain. The CDR3 has 15 amino acids. From germline, CDR1 is LGHNA and CDR2 YSLEER. V was trimmed by 2 bases and J by 2 bases, leaving 13 bases between them. The CDR3 nucleotides read TGCGCCAGCAGCCAAAATCCCCAGGCCCCCTACGAGCAGTACTTC. Protein: CASSQNPQAPYEQYF.

The V and J genes are TRBV2 and TRBJ2-1; 9 nucleotides line up with TRBD2. The CDR3 totals 17 residues. With 7 bases clipped from V and 7 bases from J, the junction kept 17 bases outside the gene matches. CDR1 is SNHLY, CDR2 FYNNEI, per germline. The CDR3: CASTPFYLAGTLNEQFF. For the CDR3, the DNA is TGTGCCAGCACGCCATTCTATCTAGCGGGGACCCTGAATGAGCAGTTCTTC.

This rearrangement joins TRBV5-1 to TRBJ2-7, with 10 bases lining up with TRBD1. The germline V gene has CDR1 SGHRS and CDR2 YFSETQ. The V segment lost 0 bases and the J segment 2 bases; nucleotides outside the gene matches: 8. CDR3 length equals 17 residues. This chain's CDR3 is CASSLVSGTGETYEQYF. The CDR3 region has the DNA TGCGCCAGCAGCTTGGTCAGCGGGACAGGGGAGACCTACGAGCAGTACTTC.

The table lists this clone with a few counts. The chain carries TRBV19 and TRBJ2-2; D unresolved. Trimming shortened V by 6 bases and J by 2 bases, and 13 bases separated the two germline ends. From germline, CDR1 is LNHDA and CDR2 SQIVND (reference sequence). This CDR3 has 15 residues. In DNA form, the CDR3 reads TGTGCCAGTAGCGAAATCACAGCTAACACCGGGGAGCTGTTTTTT. Translated, it gives CASSEITANTGELFF.

For the CDR3, the DNA is TGTGCCAGTAGTATAGAGCAAGGGACTAGCGGGGACAATGAGCAGTTCTTC. It yields the protein CASSIEQGTSGDNEQFF. The chain combines TRBV19 with TRBJ2-1; TRBD2 matches at 13 bases. This CDR3 spans 17 amino acids. Germline V gene data show CDR1 as LNHDA and CDR2 as SQIVND (reference sequence). V dropped 0 bases and J dropped 5; count of bases not matched to a gene: 4. The full variable domain, its missing parts supplied by reference TRBV19 and TRBJ2-1, is DGGITQSPKYLFRKEGQNVTLSCEQNLNHDAMYWYRQDPGQGLRLIYYSQIVNDFQKGDIAEGYSVSREKKESFPLTVTSAQKNPTAFYLCASSIEQGTSGDNEQFFGPGTRLTVL.